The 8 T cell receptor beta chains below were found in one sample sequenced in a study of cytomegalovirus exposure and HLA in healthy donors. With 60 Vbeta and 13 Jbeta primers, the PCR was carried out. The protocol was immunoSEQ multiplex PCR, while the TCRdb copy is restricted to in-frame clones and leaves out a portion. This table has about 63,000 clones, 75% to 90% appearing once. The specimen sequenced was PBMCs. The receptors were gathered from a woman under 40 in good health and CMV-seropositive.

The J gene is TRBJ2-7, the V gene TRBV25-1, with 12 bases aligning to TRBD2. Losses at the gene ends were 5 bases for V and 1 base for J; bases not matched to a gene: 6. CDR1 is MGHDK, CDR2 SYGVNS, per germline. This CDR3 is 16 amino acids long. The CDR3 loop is CASSLWTSGKSYEQYF. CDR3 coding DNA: TGTGCCAGCAGTCTTTGGACTAGCGGGAAATCCTACGAGCAGTACTTC.

CDR3 DNA sequence: TGTGCCTGGAGTGTAACAGACAGGGCGGGGTGCGAGCAGTACTTC. Encoded protein: CAWSVTDRAGCEQYF. The V call is TRBV30, the J call TRBJ2-7, with D perhaps matching TRBD1 (7 bases). V dropped 0 bases and J dropped 6 bases, with 18 bases sitting between them. This CDR3 is 15 amino acids long. CDR1 and CDR2 (germline): GTSNPN, SVGIG (reference sequence). Drawing the rest from reference TRBV30 and TRBJ2-7, the complete variable domain is SQTIHQWPATLVQPVGSPLSLECTVEGTSNPNLYWYRQAAGRGLQLLFYSVGIGQISSEVPQNLSASRPQDRQFILSSKKLLLSDSGFYLCAWSVTDRAGCEQYFGPGTRLTVT.

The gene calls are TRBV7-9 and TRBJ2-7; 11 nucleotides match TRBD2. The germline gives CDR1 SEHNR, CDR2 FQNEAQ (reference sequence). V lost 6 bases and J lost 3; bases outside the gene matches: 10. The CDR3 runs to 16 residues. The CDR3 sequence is CASRALAGGPHYEQYF. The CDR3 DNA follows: TGTGCCAGCAGGGCCTTAGCGGGAGGGCCACACTACGAGCAGTACTTC.

CDR3 sequence: CASSPPGLAGNTIYF. Written as DNA, the CDR3 is TGTGCCAGCAGTCCTCCGGGACTAGCTGGAAACACCATATATTTT. The V gene is TRBV6-5, the J gene TRBJ1-3; D might be TRBD1 (5 bases). This CDR3 is built from 15 residues. CDR1 is MNHEY, CDR2 SVGAGI, per germline. V lost 5 bases to trimming and J lost 2 bases, with 13 bases between them.

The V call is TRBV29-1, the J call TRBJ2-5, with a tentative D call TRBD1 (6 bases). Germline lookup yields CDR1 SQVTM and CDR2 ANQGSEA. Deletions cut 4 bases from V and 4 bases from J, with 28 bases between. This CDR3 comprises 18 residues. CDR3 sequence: CSVVWSKYGTVGGETQYF. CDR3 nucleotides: TGCAGCGTTGTTTGGTCGAAATATGGAACGGTAGGGGGAGAGACCCAGTACTTC.

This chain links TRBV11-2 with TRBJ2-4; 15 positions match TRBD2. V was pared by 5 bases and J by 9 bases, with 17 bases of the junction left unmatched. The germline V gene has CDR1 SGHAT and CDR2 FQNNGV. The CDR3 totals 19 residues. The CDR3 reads CASSPPAGLAGGPRVIQYF. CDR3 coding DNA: TGTGCCAGCAGCCCCCCCGCCGGACTAGCGGGAGGGCCAAGGGTCATTCAGTACTTC.

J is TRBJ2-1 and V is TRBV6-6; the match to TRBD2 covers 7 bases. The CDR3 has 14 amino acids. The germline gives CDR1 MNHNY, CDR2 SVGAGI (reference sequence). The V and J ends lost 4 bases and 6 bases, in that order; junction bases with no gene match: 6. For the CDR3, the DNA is TGTGCCAGCAGTTTTAGCGGGCGGAGCAATGAGCAGTTCTTC. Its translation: CASSFSGRSNEQFF.

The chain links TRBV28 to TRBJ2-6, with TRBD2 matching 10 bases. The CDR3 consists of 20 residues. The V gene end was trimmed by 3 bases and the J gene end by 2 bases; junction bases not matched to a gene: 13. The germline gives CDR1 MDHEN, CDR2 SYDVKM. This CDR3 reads CASSFHGRASGSPGANVLTF. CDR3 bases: TGTGCCAGCAGTTTCCATGGTAGGGCTAGCGGGAGCCCTGGGGCCAACGTCCTGACTTTC.